This T cell receptor (beta chain) was captured in a study of Ad26.COV2.S vaccination and SARS-CoV-2 variants. Germline lookup yields CDR1 KGHDR and CDR2 SFDVKD. The CDR3 has 18 amino acids. V trimming: 1 base; J trimming: 1 base; junction bases outside the gene matches: 6. Noted treatment: roughly 20 received Ad26.COV2.S at low or high dose, single or two shots; about 5 received placebo; per-sample allocation not given. The samples date from day 63 after the first vaccine or placebo injection. TCRdb's table, derived via immunoSEQ multiplex PCR, lists solely in-frame clones and lacks some. The data hold 200,000 to 300,000 clones, with about 83% observed a single time.

The receptor's source is a person aged 18-60 years who received the Ad26.COV2.S COVID-19 vaccine or a placebo. The sequences come from peripheral blood, collected in a trial of Ad26.COV2.S vaccine versus placebo. The V and J genes are TRBV24-1 and TRBJ2-5; TRBD1 matches 12 bases. The CDR3 here is CATSDFPGTGGVQETQYF. The CDR3 region has the DNA TGTGCCACCAGTGATTTCCCCGGGACAGGGGGCGTCCAAGAGACCCAGTACTTC.